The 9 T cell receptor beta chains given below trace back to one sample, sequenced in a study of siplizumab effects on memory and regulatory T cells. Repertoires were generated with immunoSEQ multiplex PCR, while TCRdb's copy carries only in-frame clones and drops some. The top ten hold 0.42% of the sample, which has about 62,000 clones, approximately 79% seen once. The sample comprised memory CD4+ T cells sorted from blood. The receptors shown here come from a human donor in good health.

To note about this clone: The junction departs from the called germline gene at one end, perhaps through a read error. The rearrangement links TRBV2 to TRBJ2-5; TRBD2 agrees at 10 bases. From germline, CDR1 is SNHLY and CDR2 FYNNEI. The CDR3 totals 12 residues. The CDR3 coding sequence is TGTGCCAGCAGTGAAAGAACTAGCGGGATCCACTTC. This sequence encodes CASSERTSGIHF.

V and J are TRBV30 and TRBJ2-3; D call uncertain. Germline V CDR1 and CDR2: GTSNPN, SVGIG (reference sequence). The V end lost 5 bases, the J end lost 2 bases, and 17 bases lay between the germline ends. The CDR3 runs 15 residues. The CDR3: CAWAWITSNTDTQYF. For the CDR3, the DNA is TGTGCCTGGGCATGGATAACTTCTAACACAGATACGCAGTATTTT.

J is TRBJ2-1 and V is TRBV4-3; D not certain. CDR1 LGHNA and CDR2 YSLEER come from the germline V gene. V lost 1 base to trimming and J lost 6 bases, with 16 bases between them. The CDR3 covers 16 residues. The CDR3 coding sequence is TGCGCCAGCAGCCAAGCGCTGGAATTAGGGATCAATGAGCAGTTCTTC. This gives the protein CASSQALELGINEQFF.

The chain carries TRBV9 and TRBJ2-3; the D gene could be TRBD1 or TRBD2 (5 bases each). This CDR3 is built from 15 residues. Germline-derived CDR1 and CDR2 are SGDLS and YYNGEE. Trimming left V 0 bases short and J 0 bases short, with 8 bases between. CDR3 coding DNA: TGTGCCAGCAGCGTAGGGGACGGCAGCACAGATACGCAGTATTTT. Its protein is CASSVGDGSTDTQYF.

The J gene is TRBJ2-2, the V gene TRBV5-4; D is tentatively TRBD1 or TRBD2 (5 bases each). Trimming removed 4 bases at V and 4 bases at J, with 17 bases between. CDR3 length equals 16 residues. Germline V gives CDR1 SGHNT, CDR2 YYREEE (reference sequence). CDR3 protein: CASSTRGAGTTGELFF. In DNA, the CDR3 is TGTGCCAGCAGCACCCGTGGGGCAGGGACCACCGGGGAGCTGTTTTTT.

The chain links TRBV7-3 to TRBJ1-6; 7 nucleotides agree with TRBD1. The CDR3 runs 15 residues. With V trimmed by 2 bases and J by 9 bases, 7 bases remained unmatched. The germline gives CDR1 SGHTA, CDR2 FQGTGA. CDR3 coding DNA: TGTGCCAGCAGCTTACTGGAGGGGGCTAGTTCACCCCTCCACTTT. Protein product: CASSLLEGASSPLHF.

DNA for the CDR3: TGTGCCAGCAGCCCTTCACGGGAAGAGAGCTACACCTTC. This encodes CASSPSREESYTF. J is TRBJ1-2 and V is TRBV11-2; no clear D. The germline gives CDR1 SGHAT, CDR2 FQNNGV. V was clipped by 5 bases and J by 9 bases, with 16 bases between them. The CDR3 covers 13 residues.

The DNA of the CDR3 is TGCGCCAGCAGCTTGACTCTCGCCCCAGCCTCGTATGGCTACACCTTC. It codes for CASSLTLAPASYGYTF. The chain uses TRBV5-1 and TRBJ1-2; D remains unclear. V was shortened by 1 base and J by 5 bases, with 18 bases between the two germline ends. Germline V lookup: CDR1 SGHRS, CDR2 YFSETQ. The CDR3 has 16 residues.

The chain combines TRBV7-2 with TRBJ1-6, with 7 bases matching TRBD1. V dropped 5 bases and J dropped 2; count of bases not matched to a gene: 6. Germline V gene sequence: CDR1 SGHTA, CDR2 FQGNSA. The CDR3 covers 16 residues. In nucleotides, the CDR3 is TGTGCCAGCAGCGGGGAGGGGGCAGCCTATAATTCACCCCTCCACTTT. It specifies CASSGEGAAYNSPLHF.